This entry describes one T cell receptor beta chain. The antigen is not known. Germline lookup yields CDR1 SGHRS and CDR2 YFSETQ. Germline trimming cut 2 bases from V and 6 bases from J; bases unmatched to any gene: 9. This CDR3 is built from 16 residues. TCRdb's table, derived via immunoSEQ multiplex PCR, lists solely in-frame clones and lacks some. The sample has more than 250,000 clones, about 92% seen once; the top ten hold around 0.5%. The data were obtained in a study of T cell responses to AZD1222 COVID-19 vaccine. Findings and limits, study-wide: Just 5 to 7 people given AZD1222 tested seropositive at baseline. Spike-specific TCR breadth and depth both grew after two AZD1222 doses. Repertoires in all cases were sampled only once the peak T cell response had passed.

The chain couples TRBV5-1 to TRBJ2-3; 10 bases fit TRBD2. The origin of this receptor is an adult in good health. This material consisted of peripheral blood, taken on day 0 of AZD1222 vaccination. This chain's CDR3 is CASSLQGTSGADTQYF. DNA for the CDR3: TGCGCCAGCAGCTTACAGGGAACTAGCGGGGCCGATACGCAGTATTTT.